The rows below give T cell receptor beta chains drawn from one sample of a study of shared clonotypes between healthy human individuals. Produced via immunoSEQ multiplex PCR; TCRdb's table is partial and in-frame only. This sample has 70,000 to 95,000 clones, with about 64% found just once. The specimen was memory CD8+ T cells sorted from blood. The receptors here all came from a man aged 25-40 years in good health. CDR3s include the opening cysteine and the closing phenylalanine or tryptophan. D genes are given only for firm matches. Size is omitted from some rows. Given values are once, few, many or a class for expanded clones.

D gene	V gene	J gene	clone size	CDR3 protein	CDR3 DNA
TRBD1	TRBV7-2	TRBJ1-5	.	CASSLTGGSLNQPQHF	TGTGCCAGCAGCTTAACAGGGGGTAGTCTCAATCAGCCCCAGCATTTT
TRBD1	TRBV5-1	TRBJ2-6	many	CASSLDSATGASGANVLTF	TGCGCCAGCAGCTTGGATTCGGCGACAGGGGCCTCTGGGGCCAACGTCCTGACTTTC
TRBD2	TRBV4-2	TRBJ2-2	.	CASSLYGLAVGTGELFF	TGTGCCAGCAGCTTGTACGGACTAGCGGTGGGGACCGGGGAGCTGTTTTTT
TRBD2	TRBV29-1	TRBJ2-4	few	CSVGTSGKNIQYF	TGCAGCGTCGGGACTAGCGGTAAAAACATTCAGTACTTC
.	TRBV5-6	TRBJ2-7	.	CASSYGHEQYF	TGTGCCAGCAGCTACGGCCACGAGCAGTACTTC
TRBD1	TRBV5-1	TRBJ2-3	few	CASSFPGTGNTDTQYF	TGCGCCAGCAGCTTCCCCGGGACAGGAAACACAGATACGCAGTATTTT
.	TRBV6-6	TRBJ2-1	.	CASSYSSRDNEQFF	TGTGCCAGCAGTTACTCGTCAAGAGACAATGAGCAGTTCTTC
.	TRBV5-4	TRBJ1-1	.	CASSFPHAEAFF	TGTGCCAGCAGCTTCCCTCACGCTGAAGCTTTCTTT
.	TRBV27	TRBJ2-7	.	CASRNLMEFYEQYF	TGTGCCAGCAGGAACCTTATGGAATTCTACGAGCAGTACTTC
.	TRBV9	TRBJ2-7	.	CASSVAGTTYEQYF	TGTGCCAGCAGCGTAGCCGGGACAACCTACGAGCAGTACTTC
.	TRBV7-2	TRBJ2-7	.	CASGLIGDEQYF	TGTGCCAGCGGCCTCATCGGGGACGAGCAGTACTTC
.	TRBV13	TRBJ2-2	.	CASSSRIEGGELFF	TGTGCCAGCAGCTCAAGAATAGAGGGCGGGGAGCTGTTTTTT
TRBD2	TRBV2	TRBJ2-1	.	CASSGGTSSYNEQFF	TGTGCCAGCAGTGGGGGGACTAGTTCCTACAATGAGCAGTTCTTC
.	TRBV9	TRBJ2-3	once	CASSVENSGVTDTQYF	TGTGCCAGCAGCGTAGAAAATAGCGGAGTCACAGATACGCAGTATTTT
.	TRBV28	TRBJ2-7	once	CASSSTYEQYF	TGTGCCAGCAGTTCGACCTACGAGCAGTACTTC